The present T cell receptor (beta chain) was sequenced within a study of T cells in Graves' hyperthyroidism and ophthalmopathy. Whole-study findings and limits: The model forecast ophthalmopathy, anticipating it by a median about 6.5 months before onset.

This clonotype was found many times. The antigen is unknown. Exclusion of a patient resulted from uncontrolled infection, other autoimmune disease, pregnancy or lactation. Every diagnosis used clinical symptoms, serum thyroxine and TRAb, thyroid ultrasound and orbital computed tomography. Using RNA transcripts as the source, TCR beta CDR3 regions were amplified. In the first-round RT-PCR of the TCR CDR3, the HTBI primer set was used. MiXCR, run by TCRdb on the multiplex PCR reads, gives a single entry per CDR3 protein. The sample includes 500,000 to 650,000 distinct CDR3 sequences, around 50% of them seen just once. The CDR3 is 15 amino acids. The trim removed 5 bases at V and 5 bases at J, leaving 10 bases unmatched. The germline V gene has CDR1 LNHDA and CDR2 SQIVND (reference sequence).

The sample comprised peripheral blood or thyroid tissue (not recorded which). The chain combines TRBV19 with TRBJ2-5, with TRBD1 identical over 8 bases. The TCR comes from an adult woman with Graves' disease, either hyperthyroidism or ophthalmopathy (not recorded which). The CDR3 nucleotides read TGTGCCAGTAGTGGACGACAGGGGAGGATGGAGACCCAGTACTTC. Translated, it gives CASSGRQGRMETQYF.